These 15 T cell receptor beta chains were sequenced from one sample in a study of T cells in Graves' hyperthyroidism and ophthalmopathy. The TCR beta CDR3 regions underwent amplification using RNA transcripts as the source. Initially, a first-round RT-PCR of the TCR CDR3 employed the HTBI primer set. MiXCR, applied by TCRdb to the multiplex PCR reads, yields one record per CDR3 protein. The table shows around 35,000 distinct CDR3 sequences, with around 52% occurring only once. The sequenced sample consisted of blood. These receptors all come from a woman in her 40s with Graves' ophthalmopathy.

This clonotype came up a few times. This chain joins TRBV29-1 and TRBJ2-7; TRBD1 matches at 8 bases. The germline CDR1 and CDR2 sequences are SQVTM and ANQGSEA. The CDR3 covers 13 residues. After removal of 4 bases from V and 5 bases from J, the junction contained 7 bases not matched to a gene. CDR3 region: CSVVAGQGHEQYF. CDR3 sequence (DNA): TGCAGCGTTGTGGCAGGACAGGGCCACGAGCAGTACTTC.

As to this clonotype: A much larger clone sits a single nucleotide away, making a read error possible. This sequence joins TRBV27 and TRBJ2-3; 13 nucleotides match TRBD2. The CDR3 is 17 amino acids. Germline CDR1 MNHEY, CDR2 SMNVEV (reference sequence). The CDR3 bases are TGTGCCAGCACCGACAGGACTAGCGGGGGACGCACAGGTACGCAGTATTTT. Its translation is CASTDRTSGGRTGTQYF.

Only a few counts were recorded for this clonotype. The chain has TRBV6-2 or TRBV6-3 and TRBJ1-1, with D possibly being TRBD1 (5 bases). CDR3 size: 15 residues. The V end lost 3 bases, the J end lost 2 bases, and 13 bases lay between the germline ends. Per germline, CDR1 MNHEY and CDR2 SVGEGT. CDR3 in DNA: TGTGCCAGCAGTTATGGGGGTCACTCAAACACTGAAGCTTTCTTT. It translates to CASSYGGHSNTEAFF.

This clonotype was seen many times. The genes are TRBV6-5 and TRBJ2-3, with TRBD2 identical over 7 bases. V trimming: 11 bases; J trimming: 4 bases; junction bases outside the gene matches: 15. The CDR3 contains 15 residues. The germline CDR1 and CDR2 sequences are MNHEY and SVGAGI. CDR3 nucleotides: TGTGCCTCCTCCAAGGGGAGGGCCGGATCAGATACGCAGTATTTT. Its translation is CASSKGRAGSDTQYF.

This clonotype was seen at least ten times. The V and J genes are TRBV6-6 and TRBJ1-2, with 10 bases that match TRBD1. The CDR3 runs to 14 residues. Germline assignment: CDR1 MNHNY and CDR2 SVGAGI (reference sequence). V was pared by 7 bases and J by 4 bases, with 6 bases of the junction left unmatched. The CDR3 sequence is CASIGTGEGYGYTF. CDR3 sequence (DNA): TGTGCCAGCATTGGGACAGGGGAGGGCTATGGCTACACCTTC.

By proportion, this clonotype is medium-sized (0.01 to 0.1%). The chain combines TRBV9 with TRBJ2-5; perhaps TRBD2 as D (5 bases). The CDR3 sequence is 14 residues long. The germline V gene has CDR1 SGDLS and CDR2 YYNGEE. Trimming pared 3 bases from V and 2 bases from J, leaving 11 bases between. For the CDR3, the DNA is TGTGCCAGCAGCGACGGGAATGAGCAAGAGACCCAGTACTTC. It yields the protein CASSDGNEQETQYF.

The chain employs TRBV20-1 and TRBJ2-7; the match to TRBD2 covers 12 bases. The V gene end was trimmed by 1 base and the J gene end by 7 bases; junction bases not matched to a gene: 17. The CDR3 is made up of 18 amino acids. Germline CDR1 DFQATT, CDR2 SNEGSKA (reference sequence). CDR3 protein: CSARGSRGTSGLPLEQYF. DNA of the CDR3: TGCAGTGCTAGAGGCTCGAGAGGGACTAGCGGGCTGCCCCTGGAGCAGTACTTC.

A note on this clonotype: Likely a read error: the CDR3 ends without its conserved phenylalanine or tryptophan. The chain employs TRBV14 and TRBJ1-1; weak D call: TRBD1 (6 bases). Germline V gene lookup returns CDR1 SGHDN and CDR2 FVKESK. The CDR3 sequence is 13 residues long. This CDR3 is CASSLSGDTEAFS. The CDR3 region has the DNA TGTGCCAGCAGCCTCTCCGGGGACACTGAGGCTTTCTCT.

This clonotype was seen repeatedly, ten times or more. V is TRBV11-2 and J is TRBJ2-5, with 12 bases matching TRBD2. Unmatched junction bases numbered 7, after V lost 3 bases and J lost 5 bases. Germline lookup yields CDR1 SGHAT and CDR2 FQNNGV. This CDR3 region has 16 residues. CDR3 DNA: TGTGCCAGCAGCTTCCTAGCGGGAGGGCCCCAGGAGACCCAGTACTTC. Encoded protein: CASSFLAGGPQETQYF.

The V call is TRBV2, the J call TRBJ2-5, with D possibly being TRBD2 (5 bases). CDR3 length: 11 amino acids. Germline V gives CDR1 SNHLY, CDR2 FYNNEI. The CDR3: CVRAVQETQYF. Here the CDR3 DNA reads TGTGTCAGAGCGGTTCAAGAGACCCAGTACTTC.

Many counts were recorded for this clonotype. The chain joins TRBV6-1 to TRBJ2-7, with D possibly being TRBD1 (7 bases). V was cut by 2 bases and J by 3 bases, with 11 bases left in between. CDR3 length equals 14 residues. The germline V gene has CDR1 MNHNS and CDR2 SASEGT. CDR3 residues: CASSEQGGVYEQYF. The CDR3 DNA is TGTGCCAGCAGTGAACAGGGGGGAGTCTACGAGCAGTACTTC.

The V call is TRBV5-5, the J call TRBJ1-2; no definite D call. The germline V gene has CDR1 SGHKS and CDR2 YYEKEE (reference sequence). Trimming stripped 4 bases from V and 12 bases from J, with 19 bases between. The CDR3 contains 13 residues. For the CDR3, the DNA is TGTGCCAGCAGCCTCGACACCAACTATAGCCACACCTTC. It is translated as CASSLDTNYSHTF.

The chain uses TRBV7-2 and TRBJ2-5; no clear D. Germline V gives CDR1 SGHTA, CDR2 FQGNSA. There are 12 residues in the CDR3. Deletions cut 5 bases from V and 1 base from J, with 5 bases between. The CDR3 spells CASSSRQETQYF. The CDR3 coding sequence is TGTGCCAGCAGCAGCCGCCAAGAGACCCAGTACTTC.

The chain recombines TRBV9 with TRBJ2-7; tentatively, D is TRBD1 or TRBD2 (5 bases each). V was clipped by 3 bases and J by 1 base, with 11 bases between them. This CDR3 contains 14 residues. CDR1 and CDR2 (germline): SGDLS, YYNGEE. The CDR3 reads CASSGGPLSYEQYF. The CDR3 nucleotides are TGTGCCAGCAGCGGGGGACCACTATCCTACGAGCAGTACTTC.

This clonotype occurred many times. CDR3 sequence reads: CASSFSGSEYNEQFF. The CDR3 bases are TGTGCCAGTAGTTTTAGCGGGTCGGAATACAATGAGCAGTTCTTC. The chain recombines TRBV19 with TRBJ2-1, with TRBD2 matching 7 bases. V shed 5 bases, J shed 4 bases, and the junction held 8 bases outside the gene matches. Germline values: CDR1 LNHDA, CDR2 SQIVND (reference sequence). The CDR3 is 15 amino acids. Supplemented by reference TRBV19 and TRBJ2-1, the full variable domain reads DGGITQSPKYLFRKEGQNVTLSCEQNLNHDAMYWYRQDPGQGLRLIYYSQIVNDFQKGDIAEGYSVSREKKESFPLTVTSAQKNPTAFYLCASSFSGSEYNEQFFGPGTRLTVL.